The next 3 T cell receptor beta chains were all read from a single sample in a study of OX40 agonist ivuxolimab in advanced cancers. Profiling relied on immunoSEQ multiplex PCR, and the TCRdb table lists in-frame clones only, not all of them. Of 45,000 to 50,000 clones in the sample, under 95% were seen once. This specimen consisted of CD4+ or CD8+ T cells sorted from blood, obtained in a trial of the OX40 agonist ivuxolimab. Every receptor here comes from an adult with an advanced solid tumor such as melanoma, head and neck, liver or kidney cancer.

V and J are TRBV7-6 and TRBJ2-7, with 8 bases identical to TRBD2. V was clipped by 5 bases and J by 9 bases; unmatched bases: 3. Germline-derived CDR1 and CDR2 are SGHVS and FNYEAQ. The CDR3 has 11 residues. CDR3 sequence reads: CASSPGGAQYF. CDR3 sequence (DNA): TGTGCCAGCAGCCCGGGGGGGGCGCAGTACTTC.

The CDR3 reads CATSFGHNEQFF. The CDR3 DNA sequence: TGTGCCACTTCTTTCGGGCACAATGAGCAGTTCTTC. V is TRBV27 and J is TRBJ2-1, with D unclear. This CDR3 contains 12 residues. In germline, CDR1 is MNHEY, CDR2 SMNVEV (reference sequence). V gave up 10 bases and J gave up 5 bases, with 12 bases separating them.

The genes are TRBV5-1 and TRBJ1-4, with D perhaps TRBD1 (5 bases). Trimming shortened V by 5 bases and J by 0 bases, and 11 bases separated the two germline ends. The germline CDR1 and CDR2 sequences are SGHRS and YFSETQ. This CDR3 contains 15 residues. The CDR3 region is CASSLRAATNEKLFF. The CDR3 region has the DNA TGCGCCAGCAGTCTCAGGGCCGCAACTAATGAAAAACTGTTTTTT.